These T cell receptor beta chains were read from a single sample in a study of T cell repertoires in cytomegalovirus infection. TCRdb re-called the reads through MiXCR, storing one row per CDR3 protein. The profile shows about 740,000 distinct CDR3 sequences, roughly a third of them singletons. Source material: PBMCs. Receptors were obtained from a human donor in good health (CMV status not recorded). Some clones in this sample may be carry-over from other donors' samples. Both conserved end residues are part of each CDR3. The D gene is left open where the match is weak. Clone size appears in some rows only: once, few, many, or a class for an expanded clone.

J gene	V gene	D gene	clone size	CDR3 protein	CDR3 DNA
TRBJ2-7	TRBV6-1	TRBD2	few	CASASLAGSYEQYF	TGTGCCAGCGCCTCACTAGCGGGGAGCTACGAGCAGTACTTC
TRBJ1-5	TRBV6-2/TRBV6-3	-	few	CASSSGHGGNQPQHF	TGTGCCAGCAGTTCAGGACATGGCGGGAATCAGCCCCAGCATTTT
TRBJ2-3	TRBV5-6	-	-	CASSFWGAAGDTQYF	TGTGCCAGCAGCTTTTGGGGGGCTGCTGGAGATACGCAGTATTTT
TRBJ2-1	TRBV20-1	TRBD2	-	CSARSPRGGSINEQFF	TGCAGTGCTAGGTCGCCCCGGGGGGGAAGTATTAATGAGCAGTTCTTC
TRBJ1-1	TRBV4-1	-	few	CASSQVRHPNTEAFF	TGCGCCAGCAGCCAAGTACGGCATCCGAACACTGAAGCTTTCTTT
TRBJ1-1	TRBV6-1	-	-	CASSPGGLTEAFF	TGTGCCAGCAGCCCCGGGGGTTTGACTGAAGCTTTCTTT
TRBJ2-5	TRBV11-2	TRBD2	-	CASSAGLADQETQYF	TGTGCCAGCAGCGCTGGACTAGCGGATCAAGAGACCCAGTACTTC
TRBJ2-1	TRBV7-6	TRBD2	few	CASSSPRAGGGGEQFF	TGTGCCAGCAGCTCCCCTAGAGCGGGAGGCGGAGGTGAGCAGTTCTTC
TRBJ2-1	TRBV5-4	TRBD1	-	CASSLAGTGAYNEQFF	TGTGCCAGCAGCTTAGCCGGGACAGGGGCCTACAATGAGCAGTTCTTC
TRBJ2-5	TRBV3-1	-	-	CASSQVAEETQYF	TGTGCCAGCAGCCAAGTAGCGGAAGAGACCCAGTACTTC
TRBJ1-4	TRBV7-3	-	many	CASSSSGGRGEKLFF	TGTGCCAGCAGCTCCAGTGGGGGGCGCGGTGAAAAACTGTTTTTT
TRBJ2-5	TRBV12-3/TRBV12-4	-	few	CASSKDRRGLVETQYF	TGTGCCAGCAGTAAAGACAGGAGAGGATTAGTAGAGACCCAGTACTTC
TRBJ2-1	TRBV7-2	TRBD1	many	CASSPDRAYNEQFF	TGTGCCAGCAGCCCGGACAGGGCCTACAATGAGCAGTTCTTC
TRBJ2-2	TRBV11-2	TRBD2	few	CASSFHGLAGVAGELFF	TGTGCCAGCAGCTTCCACGGACTAGCGGGAGTAGCCGGGGAGCTGTTTTTT
TRBJ1-1	TRBV19	TRBD1	few	CATFRYRGRNTEAFF	TGTGCCACTTTTCGCTACAGGGGCAGGAATACTGAAGCTTTCTTT
TRBJ2-7	TRBV10-3	-	-	CAISEVGKDYEQYF	TGTGCCATCAGTGAAGTCGGGAAGGACTACGAGCAGTACTTC
TRBJ2-5	TRBV2	-	-	CASSGTDLGGTQYF	TGTGCCAGCAGTGGGACAGACCTTGGTGGGACCCAGTACTTC
TRBJ2-7	TRBV6-5	-	-	CASSPMGPYEQYF	TGTGCCAGCAGCCCCATGGGGCCCTACGAGCAGTACTTC
TRBJ1-1	TRBV4-1	TRBD1	once	CVSSPPRTGLARFEAFF	TGCGTCAGCAGCCCCCCTCGGACAGGCCTAGCAAGGTTTGAAGCTTTCTTT
TRBJ1-4	TRBV25-1	-	-	CASSKASEKLFF	TGTGCCAGCAGTAAGGCTAGTGAAAAACTGTTTTTT
TRBJ1-2	TRBV4-1	-	-	CASSPQVGALYGYTF	TGCGCCAGCAGCCCCCAGGTGGGTGCCCTCTATGGCTACACCTTC
TRBJ1-5	TRBV24-1	-	-	CATSDSGGNQPQHF	TGTGCCACCAGTGATTCCGGGGGGAATCAGCCCCAGCATTTT
TRBJ2-3	TRBV14	-	-	CASSQDWPGDTDTQYF	TGTGCCAGCAGCCAAGATTGGCCAGGGGACACAGATACGCAGTATTTT
TRBJ1-5	TRBV7-6	-	few	CASSPLAGQGQPQHF	TGTGCCAGCAGCCCTCTGGCAGGGCAGGGGCAGCCCCAGCATTTT
TRBJ2-7	TRBV7-3	TRBD1	-	CASSTLSWTGTGVHEQYF	TGTGCCAGCAGCACTCTGTCGTGGACCGGGACAGGGGTCCACGAGCAGTACTTC
TRBJ2-3	TRBV20-1	-	-	CSAMVDTDTQYF	TGCAGTGCTATGGTGGACACAGATACGCAGTATTTT
TRBJ1-4	TRBV6-5	-	-	CASSYAFGRHNEKLFF	TGTGCCAGCAGTTACGCGTTTGGCAGACATAATGAAAAACTGTTTTTT